This is a list of T cell receptor beta chains from one sample in a study of blood T cell repertoires in COVID-19. The assay was immunoSEQ multiplex PCR, and TCRdb's table has in-frame clones only and misses some. The sample includes 84,000 or so clones, approximately 80% of them seen just once. Input material: peripheral blood. The source of these receptors is a woman of 80 years or more with acute or convalescent COVID-19. CDR3s include the opening cysteine and the closing phenylalanine or tryptophan. Fields, in order: D gene, V gene, J gene, clone size, CDR3 protein, CDR3 DNA. A D gene is named only where the DNA matches it firmly. Not all rows give a size; the values are once, few, many and, for expanded clones, a class.

>.|TRBV6-6|TRBJ2-5|few
CASSRPGDHWGTQYF
TGTGCCAGCAGTCGGCCAGGGGACCATTGGGGGACCCAGTACTTC
>.|TRBV12-3/TRBV12-4|TRBJ2-5|.
CASIRPGSETQYF
TGTGCCAGCATCCGACCAGGGTCGGAGACCCAGTACTTC
>TRBD1|TRBV7-2|TRBJ1-2|.
CASSLGVGQGSTNYGYTF
TGTGCCAGCAGCTTAGGGGTGGGACAGGGTTCTACTAACTATGGCTACACCTTC
>TRBD2|TRBV25-1|TRBJ2-5|.
CASSDSGGRRETQYF
TGTGCCAGCAGTGATAGCGGGGGGCGTCGAGAGACCCAGTACTTC
>.|TRBV15|TRBJ2-1|once
CATSRVRRSGSSYNEQFF
TGTGCCACCAGCAGAGTTCGGCGGTCGGGGAGCTCCTACAATGAGCAGTTCTTC
>.|TRBV19|TRBJ1-3|.
CASLGLPSGNTIYF
TGTGCCAGTTTGGGACTGCCCTCTGGAAACACCATATATTTT
>.|TRBV10-3|TRBJ1-1|.
CAISESRGGSTEAFF
TGTGCCATCAGTGAGTCGAGGGGGGGAAGCACTGAAGCTTTCTTT
>.|TRBV11-2|TRBJ1-2|.
CASSPGTLKNYGYTF
TGTGCCAGCAGCCCAGGGACACTTAAAAACTATGGCTACACCTTC
>.|TRBV6-5|TRBJ2-7|.
CASKFENEQYF
TGTGCCAGCAAGTTTGAGAACGAGCAGTACTTC
>.|TRBV9|TRBJ2-1|.
CASTLKYYPNNEQFF
TGTGCCAGCACTCTCAAGTACTACCCGAACAATGAGCAGTTCTTC
>.|TRBV19|TRBJ2-5|.
CASIGVKETQYF
TGTGCCAGTATAGGGGTAAAAGAGACCCAGTACTTC
>.|TRBV13|TRBJ2-2|.
CASSFRTGELFF
TGTGCCAGCAGCTTCAGGACCGGGGAGCTGTTTTTT
>.|TRBV6-6|TRBJ1-5|once
CASSYREVHSNQPQHF
TGTGCCAGCAGTTACCGGGAGGTTCATAGCAATCAGCCCCAGCATTTT
>TRBD1|TRBV7-2|TRBJ1-2|.
CASSWDRGDYGYTF
TGTGCCAGCAGCTGGGACAGGGGGGACTATGGCTACACCTTC
>TRBD1|TRBV5-4|TRBJ2-3|once
CASSLDRDRETDTQYF
TGTGCCAGCAGCTTAGACCGGGACAGAGAAACAGATACGCAGTATTTT
>.|TRBV2|TRBJ2-7|few
CASRFRGHAYEQYF
TGTGCCAGCCGCTTTAGGGGCCATGCCTACGAGCAGTACTTC
>TRBD2|TRBV11-2|TRBJ2-7|.
CASSAQTAGGEQYF
TGTGCCAGCAGCGCGCAGACGGCGGGGGGTGAGCAGTACTTC
>TRBD1|TRBV5-6|TRBJ2-7|.
CASSWAGGATYEQYF
TGTGCCAGCAGCTGGGCAGGGGGTGCCACCTACGAGCAGTACTTC
>TRBD1|TRBV24-1|TRBJ2-2|once
CATSDDRVTGELFF
TGTGCCACCAGTGATGACAGGGTCACCGGGGAGCTGTTTTTT
>TRBD1|TRBV19|TRBJ1-1|few
CASVRDRDTEAFF
TGTGCCAGTGTCCGGGACAGGGACACTGAAGCTTTCTTT